The rows below give T cell receptor beta chains drawn from one sample of a study of OX40 agonist ivuxolimab in advanced cancers. Only in-frame clones appear in the TCRdb table, and some are missing; sequencing was by immunoSEQ multiplex PCR. The profile shows around 19,000 clones, about 86% of them singletons. The sample here was CD4+ or CD8+ T cells sorted from blood, taken in a trial of the OX40 agonist ivuxolimab. All receptors derive from an adult with an advanced solid tumor such as melanoma, head and neck, liver or kidney cancer. CDR3s include the opening cysteine and the closing phenylalanine or tryptophan. The order of the fields is D gene, V gene, CDR3 length, clone size, J gene, CDR3 protein, CDR3 DNA. A D gene is named only where the DNA matches it firmly. Some rows have no size entry. The others give once, few or many, or a class for an expanded clone.

d_gene: .; v_gene: TRBV6-6; len: 13; abundance: .; j_gene: TRBJ1-3; CDR3aa: CASSQTATNTIYF; CDR3nt: TGTGCCAGCAGCCAGACAGCCACAAACACCATATATTTT
d_gene: TRBD2; v_gene: TRBV5-1; len: 17; abundance: .; j_gene: TRBJ2-3; CDR3aa: CASSPIGATSGGDTQYF; CDR3nt: TGCGCCAGCAGCCCTATAGGGGCCACTAGCGGGGGAGATACGCAGTATTTT
d_gene: TRBD1; v_gene: TRBV5-1; len: 18; abundance: .; j_gene: TRBJ2-2; CDR3aa: CASSLRPMTGANTGELFF; CDR3nt: TGCGCCAGCAGCTTGCGGCCGATGACAGGGGCGAACACCGGGGAGCTGTTTTTT
d_gene: .; v_gene: TRBV12-2; len: 16; abundance: .; j_gene: TRBJ2-3; CDR3aa: CASRLAAGPFTDTQYF; CDR3nt: TGTGCAAGTCGCTTAGCGGCTGGACCATTCACAGATACGCAGTATTTT
d_gene: .; v_gene: TRBV5-1; len: 15; abundance: .; j_gene: TRBJ2-3; CDR3aa: CASSLEGVSTDTQYF; CDR3nt: TGCGCCAGCAGCTTGGAGGGGGTTAGCACAGATACGCAGTATTTT
d_gene: .; v_gene: TRBV25-1; len: 14; abundance: .; j_gene: TRBJ1-5; CDR3aa: CASSEFGGDQPQHF; CDR3nt: TGTGCCAGCAGTGAATTCGGGGGTGATCAGCCCCAGCATTTT
d_gene: TRBD2; v_gene: TRBV6-5; len: 13; abundance: once; j_gene: TRBJ2-1; CDR3aa: CASSYRGGDEQFF; CDR3nt: TGTGCCAGCAGTTACCGGGGGGGGGATGAGCAGTTCTTC
d_gene: TRBD1; v_gene: TRBV15; len: 14; abundance: .; j_gene: TRBJ1-3; CDR3aa: CATDRDRAVNTIYF; CDR3nt: TGTGCCACCGACCGGGACAGGGCAGTGAACACCATATATTTT
d_gene: .; v_gene: TRBV14; len: 13; abundance: once; j_gene: TRBJ1-1; CDR3aa: CASSQDRGTEAFF; CDR3nt: TGTGCCAGCAGCCAAGACAGGGGAACTGAAGCTTTCTTT
d_gene: .; v_gene: TRBV7-8; len: 15; abundance: .; j_gene: TRBJ2-7; CDR3aa: CASSPFEGSNYEQYF; CDR3nt: TGTGCCAGCAGCCCCTTCGAGGGGAGTAACTACGAGCAGTACTTC
d_gene: TRBD1; v_gene: TRBV2; len: 15; abundance: .; j_gene: TRBJ2-7; CDR3aa: CASSVFPGGNYEQYF; CDR3nt: TGTGCCAGCAGTGTATTTCCAGGGGGCAATTACGAGCAGTACTTC
d_gene: TRBD1; v_gene: TRBV7-9; len: 15; abundance: .; j_gene: TRBJ1-4; CDR3aa: CASSLGTGSYEKLFF; CDR3nt: TGTGCCAGCAGCTTAGGGACAGGGAGTTATGAAAAACTGTTTTTT
d_gene: TRBD1; v_gene: TRBV7-8; len: 18; abundance: .; j_gene: TRBJ2-6; CDR3aa: CASSPPQGALFGANVLTF; CDR3nt: TGTGCCAGCAGCCCTCCGCAGGGGGCCCTATTTGGGGCCAACGTCCTGACTTTC
d_gene: TRBD2; v_gene: TRBV7-2; len: 16; abundance: once; j_gene: TRBJ2-5; CDR3aa: CASSAGVGLAGETQYF; CDR3nt: TGTGCCAGCAGCGCCGGAGTGGGACTAGCGGGGGAGACCCAGTACTTC
d_gene: TRBD1; v_gene: TRBV5-1; len: 16; abundance: once; j_gene: TRBJ1-2; CDR3aa: CASSSTTGAVNYGYTF; CDR3nt: TGCGCCAGCAGCTCCACTACAGGGGCGGTCAACTATGGCTACACCTTC
d_gene: .; v_gene: TRBV7-8; len: 15; abundance: medium-sized; j_gene: TRBJ1-3; CDR3aa: CASSFGEASGNTIYF; CDR3nt: TGTGCCAGCAGCTTTGGCGAGGCGTCTGGAAACACCATATATTTT
d_gene: .; v_gene: TRBV20-1; len: 11; abundance: few; j_gene: TRBJ1-1; CDR3aa: CSARGPTEAFF; CDR3nt: TGCAGTGCTAGAGGGCCCACTGAAGCTTTCTTT
d_gene: .; v_gene: TRBV10-3; len: 13; abundance: .; j_gene: TRBJ1-1; CDR3aa: CAISVGQGWEAFF; CDR3nt: TGTGCCATCAGTGTTGGCCAAGGATGGGAAGCTTTCTTT
d_gene: TRBD2; v_gene: TRBV9; len: 15; abundance: .; j_gene: TRBJ2-3; CDR3aa: CASSGTSGAPDTQYF; CDR3nt: TGTGCCAGCAGCGGAACTAGCGGGGCCCCAGATACGCAGTATTTT
d_gene: .; v_gene: TRBV30; len: 14; abundance: .; j_gene: TRBJ2-1; CDR3aa: CAWNGERTWGEQFF; CDR3nt: TGTGCCTGGAATGGCGAGCGGACGTGGGGTGAGCAGTTCTTC
d_gene: .; v_gene: TRBV11-3; len: 16; abundance: .; j_gene: TRBJ2-3; CDR3aa: CASSRSGGSALDTQYF; CDR3nt: TGTGCCAGCAGCCGATCGGGGGGCTCCGCTTTGGATACGCAGTATTTT
d_gene: .; v_gene: TRBV5-1; len: 14; abundance: .; j_gene: TRBJ2-4; CDR3aa: CASSLELAKNIQYF; CDR3nt: TGCGCCAGCAGCTTGGAACTAGCCAAAAACATTCAGTACTTC
d_gene: .; v_gene: TRBV11-1; len: 12; abundance: .; j_gene: TRBJ2-3; CDR3aa: CASSLAEDTQYF; CDR3nt: TGTGCCAGCAGCTTAGCGGAAGACACGCAGTATTTT
d_gene: .; v_gene: TRBV7-3; len: 13; abundance: .; j_gene: TRBJ2-3; CDR3aa: CASSQQGTDTQYF; CDR3nt: TGTGCCAGCAGCCAACAGGGCACAGATACGCAGTATTTT
d_gene: .; v_gene: TRBV11-2; len: 11; abundance: .; j_gene: TRBJ2-5; CDR3aa: CASSFGRAQYF; CDR3nt: TGTGCCAGCAGCTTTGGTCGGGCCCAGTACTTC
d_gene: TRBD2; v_gene: TRBV10-3; len: 16; abundance: .; j_gene: TRBJ2-3; CDR3aa: CAISGPPSGTEDTQYF; CDR3nt: TGTGCCATCAGTGGACCCCCTAGCGGGACAGAGGATACGCAGTATTTT
d_gene: TRBD2; v_gene: TRBV5-4; len: 13; abundance: .; j_gene: TRBJ2-7; CDR3aa: CASSSTSPGEQYF; CDR3nt: TGTGCCAGCAGCTCGACTAGCCCGGGCGAGCAGTACTTC
d_gene: .; v_gene: TRBV18; len: 14; abundance: .; j_gene: TRBJ2-2; CDR3aa: CASSPPGVTGELFF; CDR3nt: TGTGCCAGCTCACCACCAGGGGTAACCGGGGAGCTGTTTTTT
d_gene: TRBD1; v_gene: TRBV18; len: 16; abundance: .; j_gene: TRBJ1-6; CDR3aa: CASSPTGTGGGSPLHF; CDR3nt: TGTGCCAGCTCACCTACCGGGACAGGGGGTGGTTCACCCCTCCACTTT
d_gene: TRBD1; v_gene: TRBV6-5; len: 13; abundance: few; j_gene: TRBJ1-2; CDR3aa: CASSWTGGNGYTF; CDR3nt: TGTGCCAGCAGTTGGACAGGGGGTAACGGCTACACCTTC
d_gene: .; v_gene: TRBV10-3; len: 13; abundance: .; j_gene: TRBJ2-3; CDR3aa: CAISTDLTDTQYF; CDR3nt: TGTGCCATCAGTACGGATCTCACAGATACGCAGTATTTT
d_gene: TRBD2; v_gene: TRBV9; len: 19; abundance: .; j_gene: TRBJ2-2; CDR3aa: CASSPGTSGRAPNTGELFF; CDR3nt: TGTGCCAGCAGCCCCGGGACTAGCGGGAGGGCCCCGAACACCGGGGAGCTGTTTTTT
d_gene: TRBD1; v_gene: TRBV4-2; len: 16; abundance: .; j_gene: TRBJ1-5; CDR3aa: CASSQATGARNQPQHF; CDR3nt: TGTGCCAGCAGCCAGGCGACAGGGGCCCGCAATCAGCCCCAGCATTTT
d_gene: .; v_gene: TRBV6-5; len: 12; abundance: .; j_gene: TRBJ1-6; CDR3aa: CASSLPDSPLHF; CDR3nt: TGTGCCAGCTCCCTACCGGATTCACCCCTCCACTTT
d_gene: TRBD1; v_gene: TRBV18; len: 16; abundance: .; j_gene: TRBJ2-7; CDR3aa: CASSPRGQGPSYEQYF; CDR3nt: TGTGCCAGCTCACCCCGAGGACAGGGGCCTTCCTACGAGCAGTACTTC
d_gene: .; v_gene: TRBV7-2; len: 15; abundance: .; j_gene: TRBJ2-1; CDR3aa: CASSLVGGRANEQFF; CDR3nt: TGTGCCAGCAGCTTAGTTGGGGGCAGGGCAAATGAGCAGTTCTTC
d_gene: .; v_gene: TRBV7-7; len: 13; abundance: .; j_gene: TRBJ2-1; CDR3aa: CASSLEQHLEQFF; CDR3nt: TGTGCTAGCAGCTTAGAACAGCACCTAGAGCAGTTCTTC
d_gene: .; v_gene: TRBV6-5; len: 15; abundance: .; j_gene: TRBJ2-5; CDR3aa: CASSQAGLGQETQYF; CDR3nt: TGTGCCAGCAGCCAGGCTGGACTGGGACAAGAGACCCAGTACTTC
d_gene: .; v_gene: TRBV10-3; len: 14; abundance: .; j_gene: TRBJ2-5; CDR3aa: CAIRSDTGEETQYF; CDR3nt: TGTGCCATCCGCTCAGATACCGGGGAGGAGACCCAGTACTTC
d_gene: .; v_gene: TRBV19; len: 11; abundance: .; j_gene: TRBJ1-2; CDR3aa: CASSTADGYTF; CDR3nt: TGTGCCAGTAGTACCGCGGATGGCTACACCTTC
d_gene: TRBD1; v_gene: TRBV29-1; len: 17; abundance: .; j_gene: TRBJ2-3; CDR3aa: CSVEGVKGGEGTDTQYF; CDR3nt: TGCAGCGTTGAAGGTGTTAAAGGGGGCGAGGGCACAGATACGCAGTATTTT
d_gene: .; v_gene: TRBV19; len: 12; abundance: .; j_gene: TRBJ2-2; CDR3aa: CASSRRTGELFF; CDR3nt: TGTGCCAGTAGTCGTCGGACCGGGGAGCTGTTTTTT
d_gene: .; v_gene: TRBV18; len: 12; abundance: .; j_gene: TRBJ1-1; CDR3aa: CASTEQGTEAFF; CDR3nt: TGTGCCAGCACCGAACAGGGCACTGAAGCTTTCTTT
d_gene: TRBD2; v_gene: TRBV11-3; len: 15; abundance: .; j_gene: TRBJ2-5; CDR3aa: CASRRSAGVAWAQYF; CDR3nt: TGTGCCAGCAGGCGCTCAGCGGGAGTCGCTTGGGCCCAGTACTTC
d_gene: TRBD2; v_gene: TRBV18; len: 16; abundance: .; j_gene: TRBJ2-7; CDR3aa: CASSPPPTSGISEQYF; CDR3nt: TGTGCCAGCTCACCACCGCCCACTAGCGGGATCTCCGAGCAGTACTTC